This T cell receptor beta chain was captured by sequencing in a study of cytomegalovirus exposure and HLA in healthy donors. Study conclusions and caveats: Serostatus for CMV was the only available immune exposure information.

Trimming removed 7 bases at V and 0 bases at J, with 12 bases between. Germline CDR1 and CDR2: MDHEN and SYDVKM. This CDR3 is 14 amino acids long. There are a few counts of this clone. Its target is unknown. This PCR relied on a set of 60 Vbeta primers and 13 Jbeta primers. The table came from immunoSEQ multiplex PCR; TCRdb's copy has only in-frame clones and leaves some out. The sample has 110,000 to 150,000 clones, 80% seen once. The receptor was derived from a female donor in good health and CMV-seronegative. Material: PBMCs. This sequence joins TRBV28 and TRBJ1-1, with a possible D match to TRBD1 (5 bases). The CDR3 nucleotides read TGTGCCAGCAACTTTCGGGGGGTGAACACTGAAGCTTTCTTT. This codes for CASNFRGVNTEAFF.